This T cell receptor beta chain is from a study of T cell responses to AZD1222 COVID-19 vaccine. Overall study context: Combined were second doses at about 4 or about 12 weeks.

The CDR3 extends over 19 amino acids. This clone was detected only a few times. Its target is not known. The study's findings and limits: Baseline serostatus was positive in only six AZD1222 recipients. Scientists sampled the repertoires only once the peak T cell response had passed.

Repertoires were generated with immunoSEQ multiplex PCR, while TCRdb's copy carries only in-frame clones and drops some. The profile shows approximately 110,000 clones, roughly 87% of them singletons. The TCR originated in an adult in good health. The genes are TRBV21-1 and TRBJ2-7. TRBV21-1 is described as a pseudogene. Sequenced material: peripheral blood, taken on day 0 of AZD1222 vaccination. The CDR3 nucleotides read TGTGCCAGCAGCAATGGAGCCGGCCCGTCCGGGACGGCCCCCTACGAGCAGTACTTC. It codes for CASSNGAGPSGTAPYEQYF.